This TCR beta chain derives from a study of metastatic and nonmetastatic thyroid tumors. Study context: Peripheral blood and tumor or nodule samples from malignant and benign thyroid patients were compared.

Each patient went into thyroid surgery without having received any treatment. The V gene lost 1 base and the J gene lost 5 bases, with 12 bases spanning the gap. Looked up from germline, CDR1 is DFQATT and CDR2 is SNEGSKA (reference sequence). The length of the CDR3 is 14 residues. TCRdb ran MiXCR on the PCR reads. The data contain over 50,000 clones, less than 30% of them singletons. The sequenced material came from blood. The chain links TRBV20-1 to TRBJ2-1; D is possibly TRBD1 or TRBD2 (5 bases each). The source of this sequence is a female donor with papillary thyroid cancer or a benign thyroid nodule (not recorded which). Some clones in this sample may be carry-over from other donors' samples. CDR3 bases: TGCAGTGCTAGAGGGGGGTACTATCACAATGAGCAGTTCTTC. It yields the protein CSARGGYYHNEQFF.